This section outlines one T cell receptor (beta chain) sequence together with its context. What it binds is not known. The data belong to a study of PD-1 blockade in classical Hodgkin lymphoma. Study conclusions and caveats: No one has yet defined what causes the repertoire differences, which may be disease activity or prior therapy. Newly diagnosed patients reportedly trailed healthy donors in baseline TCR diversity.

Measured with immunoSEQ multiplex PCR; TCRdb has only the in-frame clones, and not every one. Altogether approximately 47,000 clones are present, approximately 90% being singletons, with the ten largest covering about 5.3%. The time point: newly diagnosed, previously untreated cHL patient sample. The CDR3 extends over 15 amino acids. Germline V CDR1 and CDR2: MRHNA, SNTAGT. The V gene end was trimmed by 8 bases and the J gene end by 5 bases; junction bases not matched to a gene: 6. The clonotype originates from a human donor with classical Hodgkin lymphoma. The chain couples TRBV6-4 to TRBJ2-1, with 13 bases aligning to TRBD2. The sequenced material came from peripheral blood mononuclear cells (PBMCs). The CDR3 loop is CASAPGTSGDNEQFF. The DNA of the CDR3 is TGTGCCAGCGCACCCGGGACTAGCGGGGACAATGAGCAGTTCTTC.